This T cell receptor (beta chain) was found in a study of T cells expressing NK-cell markers. Study-wide context: Seven of eight sequenced donors tested HCMV-seropositive; one tested seronegative. Study observations and caveats: Dominant NKG2C+ clonotype frequencies of about 1.0-7.5% of CD8+ T cells were measured in six or seven donors.

TCRdb reworked the 5' RACE reads into one entry per CDR3 protein, no DNA. The ten top clones account for under 20%, within a sample of over 100,000 distinct CDR3 sequences. In the case of this clonotype: Its antigen is not known.

The CDR3 runs to 11 residues. In germline, CDR1 is MNHEY, CDR2 SVGEGT. Sequences were obtained from blood T cells: a sorted CD56 or NKG2C T cell subset, CD4+ or CD8+ T cells, or bulk PBMC T cells (not recorded which). V and J are TRBV6-2 or TRBV6-3 and TRBJ2-1. The origin of this receptor is a woman aged 18-70 years in good health. The CDR3 loop reads CASRSNNEQFF.